This entry describes one T cell receptor (beta chain). Its antigen is currently unknown. The record originates from a study of shared clonotypes between healthy human individuals. Study-level results: Naive subsets tended to show greater estimated richness than memory subsets. Relative to their counterparts shared across all four donors, non-shared clonotypes exhibited diminished generation probabilities.

The method was immunoSEQ multiplex PCR; TCRdb's version includes in-frame clones alone and lacks a portion of them. Of around 1.1 million clones listed, about 72% are singletons. This CDR3 comprises 16 residues. V lost 5 bases and J lost 8; bases outside the gene matches: 16. Germline V gene lookup returns CDR1 LNHDA and CDR2 SQIVND (reference sequence). The material sequenced was memory CD4+ T cells from PBMCs. Subset here: CD45RA-negative fraction. This clonotype was obtained from a man between 18 and 35 years old in good health. Some clones in this sample may be carry-over from other donors' samples. V gene TRBV19 combines with J gene TRBJ1-2; 8 nucleotides line up with TRBD1. The CDR3 reads CASSRGQGGETKGYTF. The CDR3, as DNA: TGTGCCAGTAGTCGAGGACAGGGAGGGGAAACTAAGGGCTACACCTTC.